The sequence of this TCR beta chain was determined in a study of T cell changes during pregnancy in multiple sclerosis. This table comes from immunoSEQ multiplex PCR, and its TCRdb copy is limited to in-frame clones, with some not included. The sample records about 59,000 clones, around 90% being singletons. From germline, CDR1 is MDHEN and CDR2 SYDVKM. The V and J ends lost 1 base and 0 bases respectively, with 16 bases between them. The CDR3 contains 18 residues. The sample in question was peripheral blood, obtained in the third trimester of pregnancy. This sequence originates from a female donor in good health, enrolled as a control in a pregnancy study. The chain joins TRBV28 to TRBJ1-3; the D gene is possibly TRBD1 (5 bases). CDR3 sequence reads: CASSLSDRLSSSGNTIYF. The CDR3 DNA reads TGTGCCAGCAGTTTATCCGACAGACTTAGTAGCTCTGGAAACACCATATATTTT. The full variable domain, completed using reference TRBV28 and TRBJ1-3, is DVKVTQSSRYLVKRTGEKVFLECVQDMDHENMFWYRQDPGLGLRLIYFSYDVKMKEKGDIPEGYSVSREKKERFSLILESASTNQTSMYLCASSLSDRLSSSGNTIYFGEGSWLTVV.